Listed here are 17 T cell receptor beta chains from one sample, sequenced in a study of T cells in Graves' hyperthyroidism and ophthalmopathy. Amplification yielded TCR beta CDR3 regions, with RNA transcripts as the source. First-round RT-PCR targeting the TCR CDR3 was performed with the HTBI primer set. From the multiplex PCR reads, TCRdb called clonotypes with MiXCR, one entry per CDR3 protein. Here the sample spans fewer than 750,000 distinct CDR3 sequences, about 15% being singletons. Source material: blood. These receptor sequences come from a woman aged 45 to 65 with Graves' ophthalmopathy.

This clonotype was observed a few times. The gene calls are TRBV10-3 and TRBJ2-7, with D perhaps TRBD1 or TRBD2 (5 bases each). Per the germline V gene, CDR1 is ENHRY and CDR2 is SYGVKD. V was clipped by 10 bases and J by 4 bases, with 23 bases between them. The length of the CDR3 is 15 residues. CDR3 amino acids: CATYNRDASAYEQYF. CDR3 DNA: TGTGCCACTTACAACCGGGACGCGTCCGCTTACGAGCAGTACTTC.

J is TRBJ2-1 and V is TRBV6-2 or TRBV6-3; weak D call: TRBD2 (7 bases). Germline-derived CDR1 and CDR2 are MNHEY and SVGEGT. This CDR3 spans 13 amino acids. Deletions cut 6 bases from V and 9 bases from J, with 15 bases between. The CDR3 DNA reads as TGTGCCAGCAGAAAGAGGGGGGGGGGTGAGCAGTTCTTC. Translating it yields CASRKRGGGEQFF.

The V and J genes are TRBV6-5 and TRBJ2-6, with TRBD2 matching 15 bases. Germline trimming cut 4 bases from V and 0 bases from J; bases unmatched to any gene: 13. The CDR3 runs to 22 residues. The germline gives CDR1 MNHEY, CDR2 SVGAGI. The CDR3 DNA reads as TGTGCCAGCAGTTCCTTCCCGGGACTAGCGGGAGGCACCATCTCTGGGGCCAACGTCCTGACTTTC. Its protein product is CASSSFPGLAGGTISGANVLTF.

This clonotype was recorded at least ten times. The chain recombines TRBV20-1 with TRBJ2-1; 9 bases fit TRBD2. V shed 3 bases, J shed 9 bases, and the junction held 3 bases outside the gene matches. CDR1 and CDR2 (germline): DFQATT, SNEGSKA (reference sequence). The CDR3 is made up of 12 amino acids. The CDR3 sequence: CSARLAGTEQFF. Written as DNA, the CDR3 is TGCAGTGCTAGGCTAGCGGGAACTGAGCAGTTCTTC.

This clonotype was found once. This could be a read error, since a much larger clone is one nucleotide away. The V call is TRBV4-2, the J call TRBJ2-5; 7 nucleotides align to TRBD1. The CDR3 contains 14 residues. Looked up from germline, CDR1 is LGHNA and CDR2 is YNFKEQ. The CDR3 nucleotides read TGTACCAGCAGCCAAGAGACAGGGCAAGAGACCCAGTACTTC. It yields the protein CTSSQETGQETQYF.

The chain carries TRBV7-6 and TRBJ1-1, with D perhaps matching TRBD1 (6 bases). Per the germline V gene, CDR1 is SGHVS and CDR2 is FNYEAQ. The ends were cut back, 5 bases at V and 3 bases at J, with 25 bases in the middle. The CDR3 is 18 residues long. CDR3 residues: CASSPDGGGGLYDTEAFF. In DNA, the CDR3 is TGTGCCAGCAGCCCTGACGGGGGCGGAGGTTTGTACGACACTGAAGCTTTCTTT.

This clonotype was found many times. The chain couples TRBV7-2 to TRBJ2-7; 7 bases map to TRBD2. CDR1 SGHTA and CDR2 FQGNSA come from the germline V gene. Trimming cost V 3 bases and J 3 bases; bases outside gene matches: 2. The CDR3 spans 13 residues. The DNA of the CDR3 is TGTGCCAGCAGCTTTCGGGGGGTCTACGAGCAGTACTTC. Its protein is CASSFRGVYEQYF.

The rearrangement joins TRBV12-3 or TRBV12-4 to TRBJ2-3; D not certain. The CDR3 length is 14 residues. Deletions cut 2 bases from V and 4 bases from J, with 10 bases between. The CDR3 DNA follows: TGTGCCAGCAGTTTACTCCAACCGGCAGATACGCAGTATTTT. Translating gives CASSLLQPADTQYF.

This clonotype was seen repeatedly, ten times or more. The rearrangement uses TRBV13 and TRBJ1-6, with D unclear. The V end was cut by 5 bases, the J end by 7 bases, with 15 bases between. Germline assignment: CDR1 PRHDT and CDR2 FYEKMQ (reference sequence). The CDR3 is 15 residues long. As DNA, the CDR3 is TGTGCCAGCAGCGAACGGGGAGTTGGAAATTCACCCCTCCACTTT. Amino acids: CASSERGVGNSPLHF.

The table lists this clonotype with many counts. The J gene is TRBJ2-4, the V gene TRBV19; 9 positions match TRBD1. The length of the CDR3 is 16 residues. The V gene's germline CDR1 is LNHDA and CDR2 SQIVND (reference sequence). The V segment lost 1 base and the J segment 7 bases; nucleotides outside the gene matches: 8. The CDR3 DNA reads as TGTGCCAGTAGTATAGGGTCAACAGGGGGCGCGAACATTCAGTACTTC. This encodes CASSIGSTGGANIQYF.

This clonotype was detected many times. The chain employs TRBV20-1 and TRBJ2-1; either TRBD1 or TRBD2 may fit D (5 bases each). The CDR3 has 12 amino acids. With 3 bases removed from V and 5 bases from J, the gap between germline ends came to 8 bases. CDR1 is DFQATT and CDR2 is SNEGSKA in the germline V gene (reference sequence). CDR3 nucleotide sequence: TGCAGTGCTAGCCGGGGCGACAATGAGCAGTTCTTC. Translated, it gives CSASRGDNEQFF.

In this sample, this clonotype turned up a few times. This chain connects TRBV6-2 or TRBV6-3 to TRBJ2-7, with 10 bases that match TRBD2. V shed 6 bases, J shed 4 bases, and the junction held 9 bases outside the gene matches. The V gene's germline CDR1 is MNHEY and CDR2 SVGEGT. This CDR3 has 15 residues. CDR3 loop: CASRPLAGAVYEQYF. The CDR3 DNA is TGTGCCAGCAGACCTCTAGCGGGAGCCGTATACGAGCAGTACTTC.

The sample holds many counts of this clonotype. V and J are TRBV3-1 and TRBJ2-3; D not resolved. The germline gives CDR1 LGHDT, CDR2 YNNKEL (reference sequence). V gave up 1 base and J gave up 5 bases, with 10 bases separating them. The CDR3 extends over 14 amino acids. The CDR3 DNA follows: TGTGCCAGCAGCCAAGGAGGACGGGTAGATACGCAGTATTTT. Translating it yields CASSQGGRVDTQYF.

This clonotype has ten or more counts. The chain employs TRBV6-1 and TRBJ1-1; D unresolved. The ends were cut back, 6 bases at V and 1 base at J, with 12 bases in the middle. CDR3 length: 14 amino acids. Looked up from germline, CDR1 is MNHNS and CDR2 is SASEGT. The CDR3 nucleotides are TGTGCCAGCAGCTCCGACGGACGGAACACTGAAGCTTTCTTT. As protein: CASSSDGRNTEAFF.

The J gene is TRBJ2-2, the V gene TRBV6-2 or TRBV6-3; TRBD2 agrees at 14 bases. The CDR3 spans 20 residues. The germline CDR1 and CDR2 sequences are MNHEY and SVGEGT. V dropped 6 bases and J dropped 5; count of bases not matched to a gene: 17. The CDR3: CASSLRVTSGRARPTGELFF. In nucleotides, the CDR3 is TGTGCCAGCAGCCTGCGGGTGACTAGCGGGAGGGCGCGGCCGACCGGGGAGCTGTTTTTT.

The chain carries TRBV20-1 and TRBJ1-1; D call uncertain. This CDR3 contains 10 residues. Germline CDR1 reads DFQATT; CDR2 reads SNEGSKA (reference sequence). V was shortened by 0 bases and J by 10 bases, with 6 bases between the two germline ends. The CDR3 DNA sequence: TGCAGTGCTAGAGATGTAGCAGCTTTCTTT. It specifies CSARDVAAFF.

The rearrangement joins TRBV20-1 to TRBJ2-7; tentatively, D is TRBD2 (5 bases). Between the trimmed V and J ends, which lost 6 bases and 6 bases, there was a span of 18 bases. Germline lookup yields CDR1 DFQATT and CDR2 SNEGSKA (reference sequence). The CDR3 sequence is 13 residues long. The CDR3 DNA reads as TGCAGTGCCTCGGGATTACAAATCGGCGAGCAGTACTTC. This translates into CSASGLQIGEQYF.